Shown below are 17 T cell receptor beta chains from a single sample sequenced in a study of OX40 agonist ivuxolimab in advanced cancers. TCRdb's copy holds only in-frame clones and misses some; the assay was immunoSEQ multiplex PCR. This sample yields more than 20,000 clones, of which about 90% are seen a single time; approximately 9.7% belongs to the top ten. Sequenced here: CD4+ or CD8+ T cells sorted from blood, sampled in a trial of the OX40 agonist ivuxolimab. The receptors derive from an adult with an advanced solid tumor such as melanoma, head and neck, liver or kidney cancer.

The chain employs TRBV5-1 and TRBJ2-3; D perhaps matches TRBD2 (5 bases). Germline-derived CDR1 and CDR2 are SGHRS and YFSETQ. V gave up 0 bases and J gave up 4 bases, with 12 bases separating them. The CDR3 extends over 15 amino acids. CDR3 region: CASSLGFGSPDTQYF. CDR3 DNA sequence: TGCGCCAGCAGCTTGGGCTTTGGGAGCCCAGATACGCAGTATTTT.

The chain couples TRBV27 to TRBJ2-2, with D unresolved. V lost 6 bases, J lost 3 bases, and 8 bases lay in between. This CDR3 is 13 amino acids long. Per the germline V gene, CDR1 is MNHEY and CDR2 is SMNVEV (reference sequence). The CDR3 is CASSPSYTGELFF. The DNA for the CDR3 is TGTGCCAGCAGCCCGTCTTACACCGGGGAGCTGTTTTTT.

The J gene is TRBJ2-6, the V gene TRBV11-1; D is ambiguous. The V gene's germline CDR1 is SGHAT and CDR2 FQDESV (reference sequence). V lost 1 base to trimming and J lost 0 bases, with 7 bases between them. This CDR3 has 16 amino acids. This CDR3 reads CASSLGAGSGANVLTF. In DNA, the CDR3 is TGTGCCAGCAGCTTAGGTGCCGGCTCTGGGGCCAACGTCCTGACTTTC.

The rearrangement uses TRBV19 and TRBJ2-2, with 11 bases matching TRBD1. The V and J ends lost 4 bases and 4 bases, in that order; junction bases with no gene match: 11. CDR3 length: 18 residues. Germline assignment: CDR1 LNHDA and CDR2 SQIVND (reference sequence). In DNA form, the CDR3 reads TGTGCCAGTAGTACCGGACAGGGGGCAAGGTGGGGCACCGGGGAGCTGTTTTTT. Translation gives CASSTGQGARWGTGELFF.

The genes are TRBV19 and TRBJ1-2, with 10 bases identical to TRBD1. The CDR3 length is 13 residues. The germline V gene encodes CDR1 LNHDA and CDR2 SQIVND (reference sequence). V shed 8 bases, J shed 6 bases, and the junction held 6 bases outside the gene matches. The CDR3 loop reads CASRPGTGDGYTF. The CDR3 DNA sequence: TGTGCCAGTCGTCCCGGGACAGGGGATGGCTACACCTTC.

This chain links TRBV6-1 with TRBJ1-1, with D maybe TRBD1 (5 bases). V gave up 1 base and J gave up 6 bases, with 12 bases separating them. The CDR3 loop spans 14 amino acids. Germline CDR1 reads MNHNS; CDR2 reads SASEGT. The DNA for the CDR3 is TGTGCCAGCAGTGAAGGGGGGGGGAGGTCTGAAGCTTTCTTT. This encodes CASSEGGGRSEAFF.

J is TRBJ1-2 and V is TRBV29-1, with D unclear. Trimming left V 7 bases short and J 1 base short, with 10 bases between. Germline CDR1 is SQVTM and CDR2 is ANQGSEA. This CDR3 region has 12 residues. The CDR3 nucleotides are TGCAGCGGTAGACACGTTAACTATGGCTACACCTTC. Translation: CSGRHVNYGYTF.

This chain joins TRBV7-8 and TRBJ1-2, with D unclear. The V gene's germline CDR1 is SGHVS and CDR2 FQNEAQ. The CDR3 length is 12 residues. V was cut by 5 bases and J by 5 bases, with 9 bases left in between. The CDR3 is CASSQERYGYTF. CDR3 DNA: TGTGCCAGCAGCCAGGAGAGGTATGGCTACACCTTC.

The chain joins TRBV7-2 to TRBJ2-7, with 9 bases matching TRBD2. The ends lost 1 base at V and 3 bases at J; junction bases unmatched: 4. CDR1 is SGHTA, CDR2 FQGNSA, per germline. This CDR3 has 15 residues. The CDR3 spells CASSLDSSGIYEQYF. CDR3 DNA: TGTGCCAGCAGCTTAGACTCTAGCGGGATCTACGAGCAGTACTTC.

V is TRBV18 and J is TRBJ2-2, with 11 nucleotides matching TRBD2. Germline V gives CDR1 KGHSH, CDR2 LQKENI. CDR3 length: 17 residues. V was clipped by 1 base and J by 8 bases; unmatched bases: 9. CDR3 DNA: TGTGCCAGCTCACCACTGCTAGCGGGAGGTACCACGGGGGAGCTGTTTTTT. Its translation: CASSPLLAGGTTGELFF.

This clone has just one count. This chain uses TRBV30 with TRBJ1-5; D is possibly TRBD1 (5 bases). Germline-derived CDR1 and CDR2 are GTSNPN and SVGIG (reference sequence). V lost 2 bases to trimming and J lost 7 bases, with 21 bases between them. The CDR3 sequence is 16 residues long. CDR3 sequence reads: CAWSPPGTSEGQPQHF. The DNA of the CDR3 is TGTGCCTGGAGTCCACCAGGGACGAGCGAGGGGCAGCCCCAGCATTTT.

V is TRBV4-1 and J is TRBJ2-3; D is perhaps TRBD2 (6 bases). Germline CDR1 is MGHRA and CDR2 is YSYEKL. The V and J ends lost 0 bases and 1 base respectively, with 20 bases between them. The CDR3 spans 19 residues. The CDR3 loop is CASSQDPPLGSGRTDTQYF. The CDR3 DNA reads TGCGCCAGCAGCCAAGACCCCCCCCTAGGTAGCGGCCGCACAGATACGCAGTATTTT.

The rearrangement uses TRBV9 and TRBJ2-3, with unresolved D. Trimming took off 0 bases at V and 6 bases at J, with 5 bases between the two ends. CDR3 size: 12 residues. Per germline, CDR1 SGDLS and CDR2 YYNGEE. In nucleotides, the CDR3 is TGTGCCAGCAGCGTAGGGCCGGATACGCAGTATTTT. This gives the protein CASSVGPDTQYF.

The V call is TRBV5-1, the J call TRBJ1-4; D gene unclear. This CDR3 is 14 amino acids long. The germline V gene has CDR1 SGHRS and CDR2 YFSETQ. Trimming removed 6 bases at V and 0 bases at J, with 9 bases between. CDR3 nucleotides: TGCGCCAGCAAGGAGGAGGCAACTAATGAAAAACTGTTTTTT. Translation: CASKEEATNEKLFF.

The sample holds one count of this clone. The genes are TRBV4-1 and TRBJ2-4; D gene unclear. This CDR3 is 12 amino acids long. Trimming took 0 bases from V and 6 from J, leaving 3 bases between them. Germline lookup yields CDR1 MGHRA and CDR2 YSYEKL. Written as DNA, the CDR3 is TGCGCCAGCAGCCAAGACCCAAACATTCAGTACTTC. Protein: CASSQDPNIQYF.

CDR3 residues: CASSHTGAGEETQYF. CDR3 nucleotide sequence: TGCGCCAGCAGCCATACAGGGGCGGGGGAAGAGACCCAGTACTTC. This chain links TRBV4-1 with TRBJ2-5; either TRBD1 or TRBD2 may fit D (7 bases each). Germline V gene data show CDR1 as MGHRA and CDR2 as YSYEKL. The V end was cut by 3 bases, the J end by 3 bases, with 14 bases between. The CDR3 contains 15 residues.

The CDR3 sequence: CASAQGRDGGTEAFF. CDR3 DNA: TGCGCCAGCGCCCAAGGTAGGGATGGTGGCACTGAAGCTTTCTTT. The V call is TRBV5-1, the J call TRBJ1-1; D remains ambiguous. The length of the CDR3 is 15 residues. V was trimmed by 7 bases and J by 4 bases, leaving 20 bases between them. Germline loops: CDR1 SGHRS, CDR2 YFSETQ.